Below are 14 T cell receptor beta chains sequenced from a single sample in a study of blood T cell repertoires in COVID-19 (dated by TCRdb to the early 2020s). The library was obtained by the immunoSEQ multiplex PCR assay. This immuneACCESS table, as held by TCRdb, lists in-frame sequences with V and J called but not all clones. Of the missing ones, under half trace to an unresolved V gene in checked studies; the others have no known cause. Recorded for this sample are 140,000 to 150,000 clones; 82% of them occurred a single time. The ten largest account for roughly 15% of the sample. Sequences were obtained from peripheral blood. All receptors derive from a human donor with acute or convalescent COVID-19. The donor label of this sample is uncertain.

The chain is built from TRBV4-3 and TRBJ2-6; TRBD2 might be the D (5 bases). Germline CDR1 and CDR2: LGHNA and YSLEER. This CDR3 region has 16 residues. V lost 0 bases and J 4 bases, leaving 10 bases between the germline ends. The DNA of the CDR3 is TGCGCCAGCAGCCAAGACGTAGGGAGCGGGGCCAACGTCCTGACTTTC. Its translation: CASSQDVGSGANVLTF.

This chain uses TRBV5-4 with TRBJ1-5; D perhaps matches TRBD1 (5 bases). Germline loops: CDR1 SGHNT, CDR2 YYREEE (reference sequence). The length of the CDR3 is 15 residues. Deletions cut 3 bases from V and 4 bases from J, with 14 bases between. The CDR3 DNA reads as TGTGCCAGCAGCTCGATGGGGGGGAGGAATCAGCCCCAGCATTTT. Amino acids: CASSSMGGRNQPQHF.

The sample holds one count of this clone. The CDR3 spells CASSPLREQFF. The DNA of the CDR3 is TGTGCCAGCTCACCATTACGGGAGCAGTTCTTC. The chain joins TRBV18 to TRBJ2-1, with D unclear. CDR1 and CDR2 from the germline V gene are KGHSH and LQKENI. CDR3 size: 11 residues. Trimming pared 2 bases from V and 10 bases from J, leaving 6 bases between. Supplemented by reference TRBV18 and TRBJ2-1, the full variable domain reads NAGVMQNPRHLVRRRGQEARLRCSPMKGHSHVYWYRQLPEEGLKFMVYLQKENIIDESGMPKERFSAEFPKEGPSILRIQQVVRGDSAAYFCASSPLREQFFGPGTRLTVL.

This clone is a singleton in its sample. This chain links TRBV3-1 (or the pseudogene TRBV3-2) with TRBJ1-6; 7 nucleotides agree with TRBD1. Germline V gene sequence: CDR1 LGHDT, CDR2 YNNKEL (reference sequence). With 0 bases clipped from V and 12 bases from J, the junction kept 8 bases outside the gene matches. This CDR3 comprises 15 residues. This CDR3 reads CASSQDRTGMIPLHF. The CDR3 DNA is TGTGCCAGCAGCCAAGACAGGACAGGAATGATACCCCTCCACTTT.

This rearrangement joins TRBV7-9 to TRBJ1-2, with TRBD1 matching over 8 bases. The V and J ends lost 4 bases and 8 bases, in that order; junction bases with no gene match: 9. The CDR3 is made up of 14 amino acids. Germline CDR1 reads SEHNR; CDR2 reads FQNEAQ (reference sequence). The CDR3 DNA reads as TGTGCCAGCAGCTCACAGGGGGAAGTAGGAGGCTACACCTTC. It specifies CASSSQGEVGGYTF.

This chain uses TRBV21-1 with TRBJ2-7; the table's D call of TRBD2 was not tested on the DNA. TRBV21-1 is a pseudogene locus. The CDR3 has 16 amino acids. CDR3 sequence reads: CASSNSGRSHSTNWYF. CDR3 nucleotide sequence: TGTGCCAGCAGCAATAGCGGACGAAGCCATTCTACGAATTGGTACTTC.

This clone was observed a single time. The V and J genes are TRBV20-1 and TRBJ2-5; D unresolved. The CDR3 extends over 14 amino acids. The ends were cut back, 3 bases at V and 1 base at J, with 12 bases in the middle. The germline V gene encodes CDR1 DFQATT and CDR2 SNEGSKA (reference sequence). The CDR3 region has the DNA TGCAGTGCTAGTCCGCAAGCCACCCAAGAGACCCAGTACTTC. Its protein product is CSASPQATQETQYF.

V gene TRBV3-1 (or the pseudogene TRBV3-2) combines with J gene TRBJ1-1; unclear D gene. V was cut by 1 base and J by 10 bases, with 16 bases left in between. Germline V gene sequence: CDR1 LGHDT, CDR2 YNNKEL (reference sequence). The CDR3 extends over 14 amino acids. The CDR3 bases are TGTGCCAGCAGCCAAGGATCGACCTTGACGGGAGCTTTCTTT. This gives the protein CASSQGSTLTGAFF.

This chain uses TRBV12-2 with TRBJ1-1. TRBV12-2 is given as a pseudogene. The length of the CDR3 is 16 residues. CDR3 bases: TGTGCAAGTCGCTTGGAGACCGGGGATAGGTACACTGAAGCTTTCTTT. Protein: CASRLETGDRYTEAFF.

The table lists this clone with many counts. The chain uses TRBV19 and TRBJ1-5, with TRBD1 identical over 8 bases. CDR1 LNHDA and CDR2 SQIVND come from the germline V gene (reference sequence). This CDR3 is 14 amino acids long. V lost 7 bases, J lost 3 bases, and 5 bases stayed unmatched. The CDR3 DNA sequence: TGTGCCAGTAAGGGACAGGCGAACAATCAGCCCCAGCATTTT. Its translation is CASKGQANNQPQHF.

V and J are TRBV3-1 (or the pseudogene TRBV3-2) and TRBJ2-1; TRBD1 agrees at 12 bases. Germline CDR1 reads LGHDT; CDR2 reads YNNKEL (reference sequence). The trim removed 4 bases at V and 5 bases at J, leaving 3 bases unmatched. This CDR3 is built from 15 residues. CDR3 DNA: TGTGCCAGCAGCCCGGGACAGGGGGCGAACAATGAGCAGTTCTTC. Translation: CASSPGQGANNEQFF.

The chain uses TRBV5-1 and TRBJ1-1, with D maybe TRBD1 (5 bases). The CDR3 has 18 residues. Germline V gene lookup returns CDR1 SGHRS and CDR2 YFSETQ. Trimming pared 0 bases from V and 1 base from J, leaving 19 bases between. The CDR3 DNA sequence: TGCGCCAGCAGCTTGGAAGGACACGTCTCATGGGGGAACACTGAAGCTTTCTTT. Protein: CASSLEGHVSWGNTEAFF. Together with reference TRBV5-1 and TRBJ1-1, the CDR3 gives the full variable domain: KAGVTQTPRYLIKTRGQQVTLSCSPISGHRSVSWYQQTPGQGLQFLFEYFSETQRNKGNFPGRFSGRQFSNSRSEMNVSTLELGDSALYLCASSLEGHVSWGNTEAFFGQGTRLTVV.

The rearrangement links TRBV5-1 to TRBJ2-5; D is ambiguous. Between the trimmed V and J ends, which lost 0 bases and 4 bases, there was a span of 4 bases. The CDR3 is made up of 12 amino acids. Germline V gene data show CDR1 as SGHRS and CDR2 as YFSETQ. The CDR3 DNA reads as TGCGCCAGCAGCTTGGGGGCAGAGACCCAGTACTTC. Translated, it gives CASSLGAETQYF.

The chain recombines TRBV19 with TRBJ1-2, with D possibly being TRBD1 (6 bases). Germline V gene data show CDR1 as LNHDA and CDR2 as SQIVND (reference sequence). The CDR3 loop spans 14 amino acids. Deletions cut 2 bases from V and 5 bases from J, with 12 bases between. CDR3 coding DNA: TGTGCCAGTAGTATACCAGGGGCAGTGTATGGCTACACCTTC. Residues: CASSIPGAVYGYTF.